The clone carrying this T cell receptor beta chain came up a few times. The antigen is not known. This specimen belongs to a study of post-analysis software for immune sequencing data. Overall study findings and caveats: The five TRBV segments detected at higher frequency in patients than in controls included TRBV5-6, TRBV5-1 and TRBV20-1.

Germline V gene lookup returns CDR1 ENHRY and CDR2 SYGVKD. V was pared by 7 bases and J by 3 bases, with 20 bases between. The CDR3 is 16 amino acids. Unique molecular identifiers were present in the TCR beta cDNA libraries. Using its own MiXCR run on the PCR reads, TCRdb lists one record per CDR3 protein. The sample has 600,000 to 750,000 distinct CDR3 sequences, roughly three fifths seen once. The specimen sequenced was blood. The receptor comes from a girl aged 2-10 years with multiple sclerosis. This chain connects TRBV10-3 to TRBJ2-3; D might be TRBD2 (6 bases). CDR3 nucleotide sequence: TGTGCCATCAAAGTCTCGGAGGTGGAGGGGACAGATACGCAGTATTTT. It yields the protein CAIKVSEVEGTDTQYF.